This T cell receptor (beta chain) was obtained from a study of blood T cell repertoires in COVID-19. On the study more broadly: COVID-19 samples, acute and convalescent, were from the United States, Italy and Spain.

The CDR3 consists of 15 residues. Trimming removed 0 bases at V and 2 bases at J, with 6 bases between. Germline V gene data show CDR1 as SGHNT and CDR2 as YYREEE (reference sequence). In the original processing: By means of reference gene primer amplification, nucleated cell counts were estimated. TCRdb's copy holds only in-frame clones and misses some; the assay was immunoSEQ multiplex PCR. Clone size and the V and J calls come from that table; the DNA yielded D and trimming. The data show some 290,000 clones, with under 90% seen just once and roughly a tenth held by the top ten. The sample consisted of PBMCs or T cells enriched from blood (not recorded which). The rearrangement joins TRBV5-4 to TRBJ2-6; D is perhaps TRBD2 (6 bases). This TCR was recovered from a woman aged 30 to 39 who had recovered from COVID-19. In DNA form, the CDR3 reads TGTGCCAGCAGCTTGGGGGGGGCTGGGGCCAACGTCCTGACTTTC. This gives the protein CASSLGGAGANVLTF.